The clone carrying this T cell receptor beta chain appeared once. The antigen is undetermined. A junction boundary mismatches the germline segment, possibly from a read error. General observations from the study: Tumor-infiltrating Treg TCR alpha and beta sequences overlapped most with tumor naive CD4+ T cells, then blood naive. Tumor memory CD4+ T cell TCR gene usage was found to cluster with blood and lymph node memory CD4+ cells and with lymph node naive CD4+ cells.

Constant-region reverse primers amplified full-length variable regions, followed by semi-nested Nested Universal Primer A PCR. TCRdb reprocessed the 5' RACE reads with MiXCR, giving one entry per CDR3 protein. The sample consists of tens of thousands of distinct CDR3 sequences, roughly 25% of them appearing once. The CDR3 totals 16 residues. Germline assignment: CDR1 MNHEY and CDR2 SMNVEV (reference sequence). This chain connects TRBV27 to TRBJ2-3; 7 nucleotides agree with TRBD2. What was sequenced was memory CD4+ T cells sorted from blood. The subset denotes: memory CD4+ T cells, CD4+CD45RO+CD25-. This TCR was recovered from a female donor with breast cancer. CDR3 sequence (DNA): TGTGCCGGCAGTTTCAGGCTGGGGGAGGGCGGAAATACGCAGTATTTT. Translation: CAGSFRLGEGGNTQYF.